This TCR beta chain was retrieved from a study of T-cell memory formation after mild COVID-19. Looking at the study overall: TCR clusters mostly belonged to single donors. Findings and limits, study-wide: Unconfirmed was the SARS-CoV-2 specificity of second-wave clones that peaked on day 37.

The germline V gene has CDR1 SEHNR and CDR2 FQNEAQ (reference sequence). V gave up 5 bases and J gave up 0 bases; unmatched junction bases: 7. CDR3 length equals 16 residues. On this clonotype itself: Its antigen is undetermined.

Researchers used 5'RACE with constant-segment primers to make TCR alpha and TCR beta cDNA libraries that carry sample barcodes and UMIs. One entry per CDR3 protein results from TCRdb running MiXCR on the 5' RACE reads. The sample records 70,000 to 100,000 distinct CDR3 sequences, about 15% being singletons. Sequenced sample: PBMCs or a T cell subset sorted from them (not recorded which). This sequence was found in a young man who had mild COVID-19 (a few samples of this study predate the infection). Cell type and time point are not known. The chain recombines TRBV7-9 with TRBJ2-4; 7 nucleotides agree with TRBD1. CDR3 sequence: CASSPPGQLAKNIQYF. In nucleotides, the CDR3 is TGTGCCAGCAGCCCGCCGGGACAGCTAGCCAAAAACATTCAGTACTTC.